The 8 T cell receptor beta chains listed next were all sequenced from one sample in a study of T cell responses to AZD1222 COVID-19 vaccine. The repertoire was sequenced with immunoSEQ multiplex PCR; TCRdb's copy has only in-frame clones and lacks some. The table records tens of thousands of clones, roughly 85% of them present only once. This material consisted of peripheral blood, taken 28 days after the second AZD1222 dose. These receptors were taken from an adult who received the AZD1222 COVID-19 vaccine.

The CDR3 bases are TGTGCCATCAGAGGACTAGTGGCAACAGATACGCAGTATTTT. This encodes CAIRGLVATDTQYF. The chain employs TRBV10-3 and TRBJ2-3, with 7 bases that match TRBD2. The CDR3 totals 14 residues. The ends lost 6 bases at V and 3 bases at J; junction bases unmatched: 6. Germline V gene sequence: CDR1 ENHRY, CDR2 SYGVKD.

Of note for this clone: The same CDR3 arises from other DNA sequences in this sample as well. V gene TRBV19 combines with J gene TRBJ1-2; tentative D call: TRBD1 (6 bases). The CDR3 contains 12 residues. Germline CDR1 and CDR2: LNHDA and SQIVND (reference sequence). The ends were cut back, 5 bases at V and 3 bases at J, with 7 bases in the middle. The CDR3 protein is CASSEGDYGYTF. CDR3 bases: TGTGCCAGTAGTGAGGGGGACTATGGCTACACCTTC. The full variable domain, its missing parts supplied by reference TRBV19 and TRBJ1-2, is DGGITQSPKYLFRKEGQNVTLSCEQNLNHDAMYWYRQDPGQGLRLIYYSQIVNDFQKGDIAEGYSVSREKKESFPLTVTSAQKNPTAFYLCASSEGDYGYTFGSGTRLTVV.

The chain joins TRBV18 to TRBJ1-1; TRBD1 matches at 10 bases. This CDR3 has 14 residues. V lost 6 bases and J lost 5; bases outside the gene matches: 6. Germline assignment: CDR1 KGHSH and CDR2 LQKENI. Here the CDR3 reads CASSLGQGGTEAFF. The CDR3 coding sequence is TGTGCCAGCTCCCTAGGACAGGGGGGTACTGAAGCTTTCTTT.

V is TRBV7-2 and J is TRBJ2-7; D perhaps matches TRBD2 (6 bases). V was pared by 8 bases and J by 2 bases, with 19 bases between. The V gene's germline CDR1 is SGHTA and CDR2 FQGNSA. The CDR3 length is 15 residues. CDR3 nucleotide sequence: TGTGCCAGCCGATTGAGGGCGGGGAGTACCTACGAGCAGTACTTC. The encoded protein is CASRLRAGSTYEQYF.

The chain employs TRBV2 and TRBJ2-5; D not certain. Germline V CDR1 and CDR2: SNHLY, FYNNEI. This CDR3 is 14 amino acids long. Between the trimmed V and J ends, which lost 8 bases and 5 bases, there was a span of 18 bases. As DNA, the CDR3 is TGTGCCAGCGTTTTGGGCTTAAATGGGGAGACCCAGTACTTC. Its translation: CASVLGLNGETQYF.

The chain uses TRBV5-4 and TRBJ1-1, with 9 bases that match TRBD1. This CDR3 contains 15 residues. The V and J ends lost 3 bases and 5 bases, in that order; junction bases with no gene match: 8. CDR1 is SGHNT, CDR2 YYREEE, per germline (reference sequence). The CDR3: CASSWGTGGRTEAFF. The CDR3 DNA sequence: TGTGCCAGCAGCTGGGGTACAGGGGGCAGAACTGAAGCTTTCTTT.

The rearrangement joins TRBV9 to TRBJ2-3, with 9 bases aligning to TRBD2. V shed 4 bases, J shed 6 bases, and the junction held 9 bases outside the gene matches. CDR3 size: 15 residues. The V gene's germline CDR1 is SGDLS and CDR2 YYNGEE. The CDR3 nucleotides read TGTGCCAGCAGCCCCTGGGCGGGGGGGCCGGATACGCAGTATTTT. This translates into CASSPWAGGPDTQYF.

This chain connects TRBV7-2 to TRBJ1-2, with D hard to call. The CDR3 is 15 amino acids. V gave up 5 bases and J gave up 0 bases, with 13 bases separating them. The germline CDR1 and CDR2 sequences are SGHTA and FQGNSA. The CDR3 coding sequence is TGTGCCAGCAGCCCCTCCAGGTGGCCTAACTATGGCTACACCTTC. This encodes CASSPSRWPNYGYTF.